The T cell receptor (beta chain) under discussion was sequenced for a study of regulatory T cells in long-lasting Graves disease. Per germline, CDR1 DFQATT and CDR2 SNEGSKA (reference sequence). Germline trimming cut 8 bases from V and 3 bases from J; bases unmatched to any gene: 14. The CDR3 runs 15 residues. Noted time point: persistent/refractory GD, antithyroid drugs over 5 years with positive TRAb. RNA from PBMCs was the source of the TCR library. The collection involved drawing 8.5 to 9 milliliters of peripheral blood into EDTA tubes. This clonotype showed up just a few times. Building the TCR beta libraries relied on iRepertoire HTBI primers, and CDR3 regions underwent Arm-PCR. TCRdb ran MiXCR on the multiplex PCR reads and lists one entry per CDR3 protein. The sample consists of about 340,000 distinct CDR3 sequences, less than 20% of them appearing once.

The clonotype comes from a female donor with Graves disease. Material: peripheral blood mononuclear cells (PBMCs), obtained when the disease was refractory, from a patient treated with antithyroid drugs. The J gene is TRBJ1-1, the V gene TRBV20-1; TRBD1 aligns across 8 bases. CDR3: CSYGTGGKYHTEAFF. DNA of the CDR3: TGCAGTTACGGAACAGGGGGGAAGTATCACACTGAAGCTTTCTTT.